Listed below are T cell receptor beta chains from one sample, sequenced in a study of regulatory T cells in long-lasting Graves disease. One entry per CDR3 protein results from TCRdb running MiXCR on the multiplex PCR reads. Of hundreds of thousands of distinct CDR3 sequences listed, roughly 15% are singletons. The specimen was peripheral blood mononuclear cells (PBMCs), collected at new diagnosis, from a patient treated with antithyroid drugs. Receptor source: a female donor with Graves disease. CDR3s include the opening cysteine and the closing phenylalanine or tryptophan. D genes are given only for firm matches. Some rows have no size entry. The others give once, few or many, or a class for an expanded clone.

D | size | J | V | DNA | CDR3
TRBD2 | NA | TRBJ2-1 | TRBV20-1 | TGCAGTGCTAGAGATGGGGGGGATGAGCAGTTCTTC | CSARDGGDEQFF
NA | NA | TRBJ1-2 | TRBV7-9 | TGTGCCAGCAGCTTAGTGACTCCGGCCTATGGCTACACCTTC | CASSLVTPAYGYTF
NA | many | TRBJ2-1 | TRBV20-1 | TGCAGTGCTAGAGATCCCGGGGGAATAATCAATGAGCAGTTCTTC | CSARDPGGIINEQFF
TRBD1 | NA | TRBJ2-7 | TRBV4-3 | TGCGCCAGCAGCCAAGAAGGGACAGGGTTCTACGAGCAGTACTTC | CASSQEGTGFYEQYF
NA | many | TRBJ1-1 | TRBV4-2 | TGTGCCAGCAGCCAAGGTGAGAACACTGAAGCTTTCTTT | CASSQGENTEAFF
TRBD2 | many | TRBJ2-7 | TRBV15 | TGTGCCACCAGCAGACAACCGGGACTAGCGGGAGCGGGCGACGAGCAGTACTTC | CATSRQPGLAGAGDEQYF
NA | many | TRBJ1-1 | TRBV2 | TGTGCCAGCAGTCCGGGACTCATGGACACTGAAGCTTTCTTT | CASSPGLMDTEAFF
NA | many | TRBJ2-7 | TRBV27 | TGTGCCAGCAGTTTCTCTACAGGGATATACGAGCAGTACTTC | CASSFSTGIYEQYF
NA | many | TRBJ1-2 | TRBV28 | TGTGCCAGCAGTTTCCCGGAGTATAACTATGGCTACACCTTC | CASSFPEYNYGYTF
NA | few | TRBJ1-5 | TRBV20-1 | TGCAGTGCTAGGGACTCGACGGGCCTTAATCAGCCCCAGCATTTT | CSARDSTGLNQPQHF
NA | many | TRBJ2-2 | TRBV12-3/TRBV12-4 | TGTGCCAGCAACAGTCCGGGACGCGGGGAGCTGTTTTTT | CASNSPGRGELFF
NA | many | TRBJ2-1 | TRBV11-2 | TGTGCCAGCAGCCCCCTCTTTGGGTTACGGGACAATGAGCAGTTCTTC | CASSPLFGLRDNEQFF
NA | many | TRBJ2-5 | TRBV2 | TGTGCCAGCAGTGCCGGAGGGGGTTTCCAAGAGACCCAGTACTTC | CASSAGGGFQETQYF
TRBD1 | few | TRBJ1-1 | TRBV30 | TGTGCCTGGAGTGTACAGGGGACAGATCTGAATACTGAAGCTTTCTTT | CAWSVQGTDLNTEAFF
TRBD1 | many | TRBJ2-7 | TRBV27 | TGTGCCAGCAGTCTGGGTTTGGGACAGGGAACCTACGAGCAGTACTTC | CASSLGLGQGTYEQYF
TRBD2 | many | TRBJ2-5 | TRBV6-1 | TGTGCCAGCATCAGAGCGGGAACCCAAGAGACCCAGTACTTC | CASIRAGTQETQYF
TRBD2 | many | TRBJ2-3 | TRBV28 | TGTGCCAGCAGTTCCCCCGGGGGGACAGATACGCAGTATTTT | CASSSPGGTDTQYF
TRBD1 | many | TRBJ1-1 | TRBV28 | TGTGCCAGCACCCTAGGGGGGGACAGGGTCGCTTTCTTT | CASTLGGDRVAFF
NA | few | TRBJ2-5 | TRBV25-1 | TGTGCCAGCAGTGACGGGGGACTCCAAGAGACCCAGTACTTC | CASSDGGLQETQYF
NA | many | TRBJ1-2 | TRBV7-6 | TGTGCCAGCAGCCCGGGGGGGAGACCCACACCGAAATATGGCTACACCTTC | CASSPGGRPTPKYGYTF
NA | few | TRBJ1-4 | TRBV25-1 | TGTGCCAGCAGTGGGAATGGGGGCCCACATAAAAAACTGTTTTTT | CASSGNGGPHKKLFF
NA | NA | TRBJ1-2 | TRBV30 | TGTGCCTGGAGTGTTAGGTTTCGGACAGCTAACTATGGCTACACCTTC | CAWSVRFRTANYGYTF
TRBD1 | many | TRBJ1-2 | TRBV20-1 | TGCAGTGCTAGACCGGGACAGGGGGCGAGGAATGGCTACACCTTC | CSARPGQGARNGYTF
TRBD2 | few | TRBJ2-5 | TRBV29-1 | TGCAGCGGTAACGGGGGGGGGGCCAGGGGAGAGACCCAGTACTTC | CSGNGGGARGETQYF
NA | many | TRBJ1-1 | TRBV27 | TGTGCCAGCAGTTTCCGCATAATTAACGCGACTGAAGCTTTCTTT | CASSFRIINATEAFF
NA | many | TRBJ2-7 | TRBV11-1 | TGTGCCAGCAGCTTAAATGAGGTGGTTTACTACGAGCAGTACTTC | CASSLNEVVYYEQYF
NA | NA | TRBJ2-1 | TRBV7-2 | TGTGCCGGCAGCCGGACCGGTATCTCCTACGAGCAGTTCTTC | CAGSRTGISYEQFF
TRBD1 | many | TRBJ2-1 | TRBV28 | TGTGCCAGCATCCGCCGGGACAGAATCTACAATGAGCAGTTCTTC | CASIRRDRIYNEQFF
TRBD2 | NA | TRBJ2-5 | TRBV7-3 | TGTGCCAGCAGCTTAATGGGAGGGAAGGGGGAGACCCAGTACTTC | CASSLMGGKGETQYF
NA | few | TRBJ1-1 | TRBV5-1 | TGCGCCAGCAGACAGCAGGGATTTGAAGCTTTCTTT | CASRQQGFEAFF
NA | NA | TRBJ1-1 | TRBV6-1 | TGTGCCAGCAGAGACAGGACTGGAGCTTTCTTT | CASRDRTGAFF
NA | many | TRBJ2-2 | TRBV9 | TGTGCCAGCAGCCCTTTGGGGGACATATCGAACACCGGGGAGCTGTTTTTT | CASSPLGDISNTGELFF
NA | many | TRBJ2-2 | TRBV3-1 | TGTGCCAGCAGCCAAACCAGGGAGCTGTTTTTT | CASSQTRELFF
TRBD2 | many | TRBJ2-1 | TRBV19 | TGTGCCAGTAGTATTCGACTAGCGGGAGGGCCATCCCATGAGCAGTTCTTC | CASSIRLAGGPSHEQFF
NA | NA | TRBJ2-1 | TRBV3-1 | TGTGCCAGCAGCCAAGAAGGAAGGAATGAGCAGTTCTTC | CASSQEGRNEQFF
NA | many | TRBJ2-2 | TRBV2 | TGTGCCAGCAGTGAGCGGGCAGCGAACACCGGGGAGCTGTTTTTT | CASSERAANTGELFF
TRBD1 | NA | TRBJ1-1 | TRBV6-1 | TGTGCCAGCAGTGAAGCCCTGACAGGGGCGCACACTGAAGCTTTCTTT | CASSEALTGAHTEAFF
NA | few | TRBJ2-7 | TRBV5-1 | TGCGCCAGCAGCTTGGACGGCTATTACTCCTACGAGCAGTACTTC | CASSLDGYYSYEQYF
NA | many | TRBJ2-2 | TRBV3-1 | TGTGCCAGCAGCCAACCTAGGGGGGCGAACACCGGGGAGCTGTTTTTT | CASSQPRGANTGELFF
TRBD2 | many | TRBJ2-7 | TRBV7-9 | TGTGCCAGCAGCCGCCGGACTAGCGGCACCTCCTACGAGCAGTACTTC | CASSRRTSGTSYEQYF
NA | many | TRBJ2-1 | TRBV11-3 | TGTGCCAGCAGCTTATTAGCGGAACATGAGCAGTTCTTC | CASSLLAEHEQFF
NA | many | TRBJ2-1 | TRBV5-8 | TGTGCCAGCAGCTCCCCTCTGGGTACTTCCTACAATGAGCAGTTCTTC | CASSSPLGTSYNEQFF
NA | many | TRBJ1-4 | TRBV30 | TGTGCCTGGAGCCCTGGGACTTTAGGTGAAAAACTGTTTTTT | CAWSPGTLGEKLFF
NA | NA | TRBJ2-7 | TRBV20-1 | TGCAGTGCTAGAAGGGATGCAGGGGTTCCACCCAGCTCCTACGAGCAGTACTTC | CSARRDAGVPPSSYEQYF
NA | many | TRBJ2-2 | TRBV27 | TGTGCCAGCAGTCCCCGAGCAGGGAGTACCGGGGAGCTGTTTTTT | CASSPRAGSTGELFF
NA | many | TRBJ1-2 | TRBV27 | TGTGCCAGCAGTCGGACCCTTAGAGGGGAAAGCTATGGCTACACCTTC | CASSRTLRGESYGYTF
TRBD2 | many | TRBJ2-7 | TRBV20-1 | TGCAGTGCCTTGACTAGCGGGAGCTCATTTAGAGGTTACTTC | CSALTSGSSFRGYF